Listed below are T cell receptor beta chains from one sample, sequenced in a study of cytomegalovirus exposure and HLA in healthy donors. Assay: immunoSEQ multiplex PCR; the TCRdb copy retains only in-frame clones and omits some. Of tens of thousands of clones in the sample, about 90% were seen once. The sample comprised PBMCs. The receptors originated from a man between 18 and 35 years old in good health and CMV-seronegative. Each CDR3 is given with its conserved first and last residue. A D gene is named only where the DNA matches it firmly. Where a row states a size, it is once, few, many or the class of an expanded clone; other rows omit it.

CAIRGDSRSGNTIYF TGTGCCATCAGGGGGGACTCTCGTTCTGGAAACACCATATATTTT TRBV10-3 NA NA TRBJ1-3
CSVEDSGRSETQYF TGCAGCGTTGAGGATAGCGGGAGGTCGGAGACCCAGTACTTC TRBV29-1 TRBD2 NA TRBJ2-5
CASSLAGLITEAFF TGTGCCAGCAGCCTCGCAGGGTTAATCACTGAAGCTTTCTTT TRBV14 NA once TRBJ1-1
CASSRPGGEVPYGYTF TGTGCCAGTAGTAGACCAGGAGGGGAGGTCCCCTATGGCTACACCTTC TRBV19 NA NA TRBJ1-2
CASSSVERQFF TGTGCCAGCAGCTCCGTAGAAAGACAGTTCTTC TRBV5-4 NA NA TRBJ2-1
CASTFRAGTDYGYTF TGTGCCAGCACCTTCAGGGCCGGGACAGATTATGGCTACACCTTC TRBV7-9 TRBD1 NA TRBJ1-2
CASRTTGGANYGYTF TGTGCCAGCAGAACGACAGGGGGCGCTAACTATGGCTACACCTTC TRBV28 TRBD1 NA TRBJ1-2
CASNPTDGDNEKLFF TGTGCCAGCAACCCTACTGACGGAGATAATGAAAAACTGTTTTTT TRBV6-6 NA NA TRBJ1-4
CASSVTGTGDYEQYF TGTGCCAGCAGCGTAACCGGGACAGGGGACTACGAGCAGTACTTC TRBV9 TRBD1 NA TRBJ2-7
CASSFSGSGAKNIQYF TGTGCCAGCAGTTTTAGCGGGAGTGGCGCCAAAAACATTCAGTACTTC TRBV27 TRBD2 NA TRBJ2-4
CSVGRRASGSNEQFF TGCAGCGTTGGACGGAGGGCTAGCGGGAGTAATGAGCAGTTCTTC TRBV29-1 TRBD2 NA TRBJ2-1
CASNPTGFGGTYNEQFF TGTGCCAGCAACCCAACGGGGTTTGGCGGGACGTACAATGAGCAGTTCTTC TRBV9 NA NA TRBJ2-1
CASSLGTAFTGELFF TGTGCCAGCAGCCTTGGGACAGCTTTCACCGGGGAGCTGTTTTTT TRBV7-9 TRBD1 NA TRBJ2-2
CASSSVSGEQFF TGTGCCAGCAGCTCCGTTTCCGGGGAGCAGTTCTTC TRBV7-9 NA NA TRBJ2-1
CASSLGGTPLYNEQFF TGTGCCAGCAGCCTGGGAGGGACACCCCTATACAATGAGCAGTTCTTC TRBV5-4 NA NA TRBJ2-1
CASSSWGQGSTEAFF TGTGCCAGCAGCTCTTGGGGGCAGGGCAGTACTGAAGCTTTCTTT TRBV9 NA NA TRBJ1-1
CASSSGSLADTQYF TGTGCCAGCAGTAGCGGGTCTCTGGCGGATACGCAGTATTTT TRBV27 NA NA TRBJ2-3
CASSYRESSYEQYF TGTGCCAGTAGTTACAGGGAGAGCTCCTACGAGCAGTACTTC TRBV19 NA NA TRBJ2-7
CASSLGQGVNEQYF TGTGCCAGCAGTTTGGGACAGGGGGTGAACGAGCAGTACTTC TRBV6-6 TRBD1 NA TRBJ2-7
CASEDRGRTGELFF TGTGCCTCCGAGGACAGGGGACGGACCGGGGAGCTGTTTTTT TRBV15 TRBD1 NA TRBJ2-2
CASGAGTVLEQYF TGTGCCAGCGGGGCGGGGACAGTTCTAGAGCAGTACTTC TRBV5-4 NA NA TRBJ2-7
CASSPLGLAGVYEQYF TGTGCCAGCAGTCCCTTGGGACTAGCGGGAGTCTACGAGCAGTACTTC TRBV28 TRBD2 NA TRBJ2-7
CASSPGQGTNEKLFF TGCGCCAGCAGCCCAGGACAGGGAACTAATGAAAAACTGTTTTTT TRBV4-3 TRBD1 NA TRBJ1-4
CAWSVYSPASNQPQHF TGTGCCTGGAGTGTTTACAGCCCGGCAAGCAATCAGCCCCAGCATTTT TRBV30 NA NA TRBJ1-5
CASSQRPGLGGDNEQFF TGCGCCAGCAGCCAGAGGCCGGGACTAGGGGGTGACAATGAGCAGTTCTTC TRBV4-1 TRBD2 NA TRBJ2-1
CASSYATSGSNEQFF TGCGCCAGCAGCTATGCGACTAGCGGGAGTAATGAGCAGTTCTTC TRBV5-1 TRBD2 NA TRBJ2-1
CARPGQGRTTEAFF TGTGCCAGACCAGGACAGGGTCGGACCACTGAAGCTTTCTTT TRBV5-4 TRBD1 NA TRBJ1-1
CASFLSSGGPPEQFF TGTGCCAGTTTCCTTAGTTCGGGGGGCCCCCCAGAGCAGTTCTTC TRBV2 NA NA TRBJ2-1
CASSLRAGEYEQFF TGTGCCAGCAGTTTAAGAGCGGGAGAGTATGAGCAGTTCTTC TRBV27 TRBD2 NA TRBJ2-1
CASSQGLAAQYF TGTGCCAGCAGTCAAGGCCTAGCGGCACAGTACTTC TRBV6-5 TRBD2 NA TRBJ2-5
CASSYASGAHTEAFF TGTGCCAGCAGTTACGCCTCAGGGGCTCACACTGAAGCTTTCTTT TRBV6-6 NA NA TRBJ1-1